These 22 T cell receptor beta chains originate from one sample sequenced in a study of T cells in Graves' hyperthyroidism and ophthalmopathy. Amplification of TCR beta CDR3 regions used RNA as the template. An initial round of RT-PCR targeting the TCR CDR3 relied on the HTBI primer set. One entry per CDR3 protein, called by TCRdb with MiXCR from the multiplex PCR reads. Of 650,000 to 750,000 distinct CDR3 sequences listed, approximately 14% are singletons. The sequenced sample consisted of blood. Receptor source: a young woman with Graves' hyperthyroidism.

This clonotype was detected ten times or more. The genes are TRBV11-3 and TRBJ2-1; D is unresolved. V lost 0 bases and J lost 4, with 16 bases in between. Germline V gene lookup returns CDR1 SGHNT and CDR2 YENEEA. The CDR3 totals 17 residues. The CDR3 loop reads CASSLEGPSTLYNEQFF. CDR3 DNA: TGTGCCAGCAGCTTAGAAGGCCCCTCCACGCTTTACAATGAGCAGTTCTTC.

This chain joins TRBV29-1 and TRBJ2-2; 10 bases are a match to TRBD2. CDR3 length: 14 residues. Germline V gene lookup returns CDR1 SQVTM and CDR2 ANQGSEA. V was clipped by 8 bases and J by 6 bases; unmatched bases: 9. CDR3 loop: CSFEGSGRSGELFF. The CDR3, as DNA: TGCAGCTTCGAGGGTAGCGGGAGGTCCGGGGAGCTGTTTTTT.

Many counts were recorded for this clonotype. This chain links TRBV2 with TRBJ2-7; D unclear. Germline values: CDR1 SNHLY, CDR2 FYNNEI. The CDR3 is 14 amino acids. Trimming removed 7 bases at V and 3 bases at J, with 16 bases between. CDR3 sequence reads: CASKIGRADYEQYF. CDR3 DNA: TGTGCCAGCAAGATCGGAAGGGCTGACTACGAGCAGTACTTC.

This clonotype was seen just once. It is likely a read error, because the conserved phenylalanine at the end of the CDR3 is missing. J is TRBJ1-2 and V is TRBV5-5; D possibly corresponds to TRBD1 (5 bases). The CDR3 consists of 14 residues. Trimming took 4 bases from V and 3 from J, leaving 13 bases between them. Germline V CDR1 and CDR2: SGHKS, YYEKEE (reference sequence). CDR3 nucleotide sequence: TGTGCCAGCAGCCCCCTCGGGGGGGACTATGGCTACACCCTC. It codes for CASSPLGGDYGYTL.

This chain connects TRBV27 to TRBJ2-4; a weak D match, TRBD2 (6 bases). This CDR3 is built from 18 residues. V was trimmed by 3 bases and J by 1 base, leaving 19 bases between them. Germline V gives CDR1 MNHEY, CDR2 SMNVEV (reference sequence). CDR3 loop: CASSFYSPGVGAKNIQYF. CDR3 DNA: TGTGCCAGCAGTTTTTACTCGCCGGGGGTGGGGGCCAAAAACATTCAGTACTTC.

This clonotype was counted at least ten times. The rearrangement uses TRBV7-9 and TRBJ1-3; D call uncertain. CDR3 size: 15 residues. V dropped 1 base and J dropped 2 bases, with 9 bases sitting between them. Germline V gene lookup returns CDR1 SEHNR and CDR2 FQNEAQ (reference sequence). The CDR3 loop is CASSLGDLPGNTIYF. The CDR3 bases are TGTGCCAGCAGCTTAGGAGACCTCCCTGGAAACACCATATATTTT. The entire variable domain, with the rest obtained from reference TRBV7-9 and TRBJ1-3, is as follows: DTGVSQNPRHKITKRGQNVTFRCDPISEHNRLYWYRQTLGQGPEFLTYFQNEAQLEKSRLLSDRFSAERPKGSFSTLEIQRTEQGDSAMYLCASSLGDLPGNTIYFGEGSWLTVV.

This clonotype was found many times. Here the CDR3 DNA reads TGTGCCTGGAGTCGGGCTAATAAGCAGTTCTTC. Protein sequence: CAWSRANKQFF. V is TRBV30 and J is TRBJ2-1; D gene ambiguous. The CDR3 sequence is 11 residues long. V lost 2 bases and J 11 bases, leaving 10 bases between the germline ends. CDR1 and CDR2 (germline): GTSNPN, SVGIG (reference sequence).

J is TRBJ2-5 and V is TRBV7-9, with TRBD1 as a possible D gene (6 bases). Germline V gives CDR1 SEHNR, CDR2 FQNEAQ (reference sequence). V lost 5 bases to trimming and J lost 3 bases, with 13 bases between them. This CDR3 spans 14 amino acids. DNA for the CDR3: TGTGCCAGCAGCGTAGTGGCAGGGGAAGAGACCCAGTACTTC. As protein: CASSVVAGEETQYF.

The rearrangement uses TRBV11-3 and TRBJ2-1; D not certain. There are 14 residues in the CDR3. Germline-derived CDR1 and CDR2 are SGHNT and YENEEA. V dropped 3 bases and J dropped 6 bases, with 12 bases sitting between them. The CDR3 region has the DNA TGTGCCAGCAGCTTCTCCTCCTGGGTCAATGAGCAGTTCTTC. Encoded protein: CASSFSSWVNEQFF.

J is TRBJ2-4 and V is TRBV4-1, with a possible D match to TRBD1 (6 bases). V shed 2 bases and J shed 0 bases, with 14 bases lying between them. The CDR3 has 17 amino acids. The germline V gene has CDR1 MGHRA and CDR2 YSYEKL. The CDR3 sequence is CASSQSTGHTAKNIQYF. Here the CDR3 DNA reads TGCGCCAGCAGCCAAAGTACGGGACACACAGCCAAAAACATTCAGTACTTC.

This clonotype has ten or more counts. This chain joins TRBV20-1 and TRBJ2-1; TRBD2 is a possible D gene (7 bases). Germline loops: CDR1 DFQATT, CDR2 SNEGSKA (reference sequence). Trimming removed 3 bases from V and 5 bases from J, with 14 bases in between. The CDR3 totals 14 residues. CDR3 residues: CSASQGGGNNEQFF. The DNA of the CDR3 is TGCAGTGCTAGCCAGGGAGGGGGGAACAATGAGCAGTTCTTC.

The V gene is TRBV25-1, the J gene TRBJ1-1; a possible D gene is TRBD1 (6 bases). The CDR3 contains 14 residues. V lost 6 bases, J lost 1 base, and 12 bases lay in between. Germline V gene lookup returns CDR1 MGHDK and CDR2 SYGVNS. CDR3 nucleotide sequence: TGTGCCAGCAGAAGGACAGACCCGAACACTGAAGCTTTCTTT. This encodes CASRRTDPNTEAFF.

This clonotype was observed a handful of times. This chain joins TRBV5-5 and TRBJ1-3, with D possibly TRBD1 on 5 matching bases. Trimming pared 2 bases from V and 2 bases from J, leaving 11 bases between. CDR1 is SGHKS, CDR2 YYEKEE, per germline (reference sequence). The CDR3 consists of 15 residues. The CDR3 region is CASSFGHLTGNTIYF. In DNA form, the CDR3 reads TGTGCCAGCAGCTTCGGACATTTAACTGGAAACACCATATATTTT.

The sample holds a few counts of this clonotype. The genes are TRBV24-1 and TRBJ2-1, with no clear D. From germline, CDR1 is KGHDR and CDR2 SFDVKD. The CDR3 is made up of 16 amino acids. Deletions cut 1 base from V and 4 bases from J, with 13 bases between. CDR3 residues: CATSDLRASSYNEQFF. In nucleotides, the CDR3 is TGTGCCACCAGTGATTTAAGGGCCTCTTCTTACAATGAGCAGTTCTTC.

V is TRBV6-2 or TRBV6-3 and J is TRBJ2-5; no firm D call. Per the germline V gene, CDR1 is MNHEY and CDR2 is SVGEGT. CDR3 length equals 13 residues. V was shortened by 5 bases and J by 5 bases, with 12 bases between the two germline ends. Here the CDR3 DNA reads TGTGCCAGCAGTAAATTTTCCCCGGAGACCCAGTACTTC. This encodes CASSKFSPETQYF.

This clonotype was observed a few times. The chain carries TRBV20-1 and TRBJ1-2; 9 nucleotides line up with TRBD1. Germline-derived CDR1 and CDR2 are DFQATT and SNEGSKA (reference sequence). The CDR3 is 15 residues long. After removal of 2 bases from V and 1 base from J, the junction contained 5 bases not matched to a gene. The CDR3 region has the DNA TGCAGTGCTAGACCAGGACAGGGGTATAACTATGGCTACACCTTC. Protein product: CSARPGQGYNYGYTF.

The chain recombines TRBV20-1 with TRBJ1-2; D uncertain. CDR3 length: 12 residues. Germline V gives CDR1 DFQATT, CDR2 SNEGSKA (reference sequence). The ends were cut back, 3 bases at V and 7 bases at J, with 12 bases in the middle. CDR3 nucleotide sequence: TGCAGTGCTAGTCAGTCAAGGCCTGGCTACACCTTC. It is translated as CSASQSRPGYTF.

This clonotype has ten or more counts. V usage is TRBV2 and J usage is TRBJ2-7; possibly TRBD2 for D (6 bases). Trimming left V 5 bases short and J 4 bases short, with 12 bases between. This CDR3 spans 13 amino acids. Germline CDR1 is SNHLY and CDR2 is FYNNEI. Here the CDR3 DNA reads TGTGCCAGCAGTCTACGGCGGGATTACGAGCAGTACTTC. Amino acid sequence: CASSLRRDYEQYF.

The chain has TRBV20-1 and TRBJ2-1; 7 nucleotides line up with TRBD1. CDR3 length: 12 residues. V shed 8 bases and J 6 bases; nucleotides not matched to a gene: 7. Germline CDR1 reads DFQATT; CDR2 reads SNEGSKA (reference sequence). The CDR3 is CSPWTGFNEQFF. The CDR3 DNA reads TGCAGTCCGTGGACAGGTTTCAATGAGCAGTTCTTC.

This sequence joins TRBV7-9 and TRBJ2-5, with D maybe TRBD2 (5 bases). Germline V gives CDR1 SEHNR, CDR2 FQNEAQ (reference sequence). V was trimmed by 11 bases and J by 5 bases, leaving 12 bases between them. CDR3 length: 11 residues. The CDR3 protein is CASISVETQYF. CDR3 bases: TGTGCCTCAATTAGCGTTGAGACCCAGTACTTC.

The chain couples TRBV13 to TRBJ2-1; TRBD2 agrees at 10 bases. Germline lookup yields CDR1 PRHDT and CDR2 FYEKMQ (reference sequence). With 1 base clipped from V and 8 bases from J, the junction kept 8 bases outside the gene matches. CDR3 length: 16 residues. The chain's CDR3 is CASSLERGGGGDEQFF. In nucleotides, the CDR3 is TGTGCCAGCAGCTTAGAGCGGGGGGGTGGGGGCGATGAGCAGTTCTTC. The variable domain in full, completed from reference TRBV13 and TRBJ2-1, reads AAGVIQSPRHLIKEKRETATLKCYPIPRHDTVYWYQQGPGQDPQFLISFYEKMQSDKGSIPDRFSAQQFSDYHSELNMSSLELGDSALYFCASSLERGGGGDEQFFGPGTRLTVL.

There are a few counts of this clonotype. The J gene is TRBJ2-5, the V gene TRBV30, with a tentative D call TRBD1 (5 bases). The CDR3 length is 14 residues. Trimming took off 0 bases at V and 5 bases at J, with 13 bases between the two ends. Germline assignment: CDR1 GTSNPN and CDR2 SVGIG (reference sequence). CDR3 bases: TGTGCCTGGAGTGTAAGGGGTTTCCTGGAGACCCAGTACTTC. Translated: CAWSVRGFLETQYF.